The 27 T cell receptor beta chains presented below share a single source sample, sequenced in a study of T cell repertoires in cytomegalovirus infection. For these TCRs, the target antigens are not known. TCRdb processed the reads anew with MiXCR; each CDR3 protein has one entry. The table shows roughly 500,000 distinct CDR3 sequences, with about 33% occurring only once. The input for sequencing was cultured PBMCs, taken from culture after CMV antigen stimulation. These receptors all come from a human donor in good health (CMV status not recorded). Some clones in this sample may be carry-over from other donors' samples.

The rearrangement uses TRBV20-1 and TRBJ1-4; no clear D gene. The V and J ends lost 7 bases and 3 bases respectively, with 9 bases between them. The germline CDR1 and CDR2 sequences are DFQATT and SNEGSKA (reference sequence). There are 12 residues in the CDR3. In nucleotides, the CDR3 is TGCAGTGTTATGGTGGCTAATGAAAAACTGTTTTTT. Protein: CSVMVANEKLFF.

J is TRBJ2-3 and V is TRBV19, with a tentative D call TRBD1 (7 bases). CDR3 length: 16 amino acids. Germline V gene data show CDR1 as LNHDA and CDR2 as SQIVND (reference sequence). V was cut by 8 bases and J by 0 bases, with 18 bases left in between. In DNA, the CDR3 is TGTGCCAGTTCTAACAGGGGACTTACTAGCACAGATACGCAGTATTTT. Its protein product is CASSNRGLTSTDTQYF.

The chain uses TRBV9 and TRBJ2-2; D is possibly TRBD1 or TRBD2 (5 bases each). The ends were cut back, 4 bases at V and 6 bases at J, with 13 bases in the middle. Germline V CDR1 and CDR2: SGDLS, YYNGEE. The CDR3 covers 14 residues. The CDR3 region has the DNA TGTGCCAGCAGCACGGGACCAATCCCCGGGGAGCTGTTTTTT. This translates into CASSTGPIPGELFF. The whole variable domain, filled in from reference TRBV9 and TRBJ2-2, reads DSGVTQTPKHLITATGQRVTLRCSPRSGDLSVYWYQQSLDQGLQFLIQYYNGEERAKGNILERFSAQQFPDLHSELNLSSLELGDSALYFCASSTGPIPGELFFGEGSRLTVL.

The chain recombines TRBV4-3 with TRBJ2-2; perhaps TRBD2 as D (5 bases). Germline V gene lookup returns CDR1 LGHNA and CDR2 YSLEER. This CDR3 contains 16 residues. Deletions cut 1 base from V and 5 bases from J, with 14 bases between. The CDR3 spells CASSQVPSSGTGELFF. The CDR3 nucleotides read TGCGCCAGCAGCCAAGTCCCTAGCAGTGGGACCGGGGAGCTGTTTTTT.

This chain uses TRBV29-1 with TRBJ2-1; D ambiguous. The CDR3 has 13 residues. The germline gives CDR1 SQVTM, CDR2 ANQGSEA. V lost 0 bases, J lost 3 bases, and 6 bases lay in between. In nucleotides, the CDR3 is TGCAGCGTTGAAGATGGTCTCTACAATGAGCAGTTCTTC. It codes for CSVEDGLYNEQFF.

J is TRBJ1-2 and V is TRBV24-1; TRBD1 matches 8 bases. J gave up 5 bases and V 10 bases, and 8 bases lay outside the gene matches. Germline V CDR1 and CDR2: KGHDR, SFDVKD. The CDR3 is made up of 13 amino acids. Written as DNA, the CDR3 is TGTGCCACGGCGACAGGGGCGGAATATGGCTACACCTTC. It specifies CATATGAEYGYTF.

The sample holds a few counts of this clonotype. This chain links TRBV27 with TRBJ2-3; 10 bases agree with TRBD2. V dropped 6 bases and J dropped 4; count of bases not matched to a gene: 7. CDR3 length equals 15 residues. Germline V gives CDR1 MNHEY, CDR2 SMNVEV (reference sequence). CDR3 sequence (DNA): TGTGCCAGCAGCTTACTAGCGGGAATACCAGATACGCAGTATTTT. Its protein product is CASSLLAGIPDTQYF.

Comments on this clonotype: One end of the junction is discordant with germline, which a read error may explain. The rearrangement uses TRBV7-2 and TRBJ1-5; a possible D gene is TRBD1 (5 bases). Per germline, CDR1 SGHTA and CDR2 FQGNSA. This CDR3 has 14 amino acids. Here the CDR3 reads CVSRQGESNQPQHF. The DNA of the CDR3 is TGTGTCAGCAGGCAAGGGGAAAGCAATCAGCCCCAGCATTTT.

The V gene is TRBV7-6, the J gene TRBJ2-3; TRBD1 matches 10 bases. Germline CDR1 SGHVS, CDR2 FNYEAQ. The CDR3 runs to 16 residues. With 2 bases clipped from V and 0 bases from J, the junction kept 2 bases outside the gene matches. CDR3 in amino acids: CASSLSGQGSTDTQYF. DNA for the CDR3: TGTGCCAGCAGCTTATCGGGACAGGGGAGCACAGATACGCAGTATTTT.

For the CDR3, the DNA is TGTGCCAGCAGCGCATCCATAGCGGAGAGCTACGAGCAGTACGTC. Translating it yields CASSASIAESYEQYV. The chain links TRBV7-2 to TRBJ2-7; possibly TRBD2 for D (6 bases). The germline V gene encodes CDR1 SGHTA and CDR2 FQGNSA. V lost 5 bases to trimming and J lost 3 bases, with 17 bases between them. There are 15 residues in the CDR3.

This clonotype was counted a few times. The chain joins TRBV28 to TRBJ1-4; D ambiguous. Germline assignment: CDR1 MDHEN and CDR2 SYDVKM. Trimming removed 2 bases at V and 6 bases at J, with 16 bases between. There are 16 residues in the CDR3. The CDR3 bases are TGTGCCAGCAGTTTACCCCAGCAGAGTGTGCATGAAAAACTGTTTTTT. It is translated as CASSLPQQSVHEKLFF.

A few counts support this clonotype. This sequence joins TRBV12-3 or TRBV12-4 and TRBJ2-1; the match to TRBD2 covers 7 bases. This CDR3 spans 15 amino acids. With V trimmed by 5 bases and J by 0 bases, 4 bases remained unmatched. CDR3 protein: CASSPRTSSYNEQFF. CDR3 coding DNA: TGTGCCAGCAGTCCTCGGACTAGCTCCTACAATGAGCAGTTCTTC.

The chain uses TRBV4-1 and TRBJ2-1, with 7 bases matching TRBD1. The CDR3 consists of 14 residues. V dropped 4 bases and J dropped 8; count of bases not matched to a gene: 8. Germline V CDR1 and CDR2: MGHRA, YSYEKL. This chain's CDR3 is CASSLAGTDDEQFF. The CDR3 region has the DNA TGCGCCAGCAGCCTAGCCGGGACAGACGATGAGCAGTTCTTC.

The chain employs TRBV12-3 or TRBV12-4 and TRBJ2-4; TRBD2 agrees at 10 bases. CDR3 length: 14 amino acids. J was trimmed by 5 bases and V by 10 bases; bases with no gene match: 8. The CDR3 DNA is TGTGCCAACACCCTAAGCGGGGGGGAAAACATTCAGTACTTC. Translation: CANTLSGGENIQYF.

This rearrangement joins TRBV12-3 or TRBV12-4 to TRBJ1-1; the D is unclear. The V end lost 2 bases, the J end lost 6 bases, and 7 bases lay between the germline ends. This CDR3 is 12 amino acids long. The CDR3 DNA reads TGTGCCAGCAGTTTAAGGGTATCTGAAGCTTTCTTT. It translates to CASSLRVSEAFF.

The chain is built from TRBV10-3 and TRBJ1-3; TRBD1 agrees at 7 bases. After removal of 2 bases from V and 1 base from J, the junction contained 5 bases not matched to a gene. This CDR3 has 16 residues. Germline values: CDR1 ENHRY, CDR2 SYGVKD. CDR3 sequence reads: CAISERGQESGNTIYF. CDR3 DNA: TGTGCCATCAGTGAGCGAGGACAGGAGTCTGGAAACACCATATATTTT.

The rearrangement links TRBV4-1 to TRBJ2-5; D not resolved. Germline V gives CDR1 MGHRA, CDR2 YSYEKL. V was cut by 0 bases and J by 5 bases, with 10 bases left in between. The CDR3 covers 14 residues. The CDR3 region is CASSQEGSGETQYF. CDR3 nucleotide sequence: TGCGCCAGCAGCCAAGAAGGTTCCGGGGAGACCCAGTACTTC.

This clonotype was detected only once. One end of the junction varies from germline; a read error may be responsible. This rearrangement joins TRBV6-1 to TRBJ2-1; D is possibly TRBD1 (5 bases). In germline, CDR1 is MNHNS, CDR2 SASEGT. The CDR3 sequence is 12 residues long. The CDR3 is CASRPQGNGQFF. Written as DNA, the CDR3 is TGTGCCAGCAGGCCCCAGGGAAATGGGCAGTTCTTC.

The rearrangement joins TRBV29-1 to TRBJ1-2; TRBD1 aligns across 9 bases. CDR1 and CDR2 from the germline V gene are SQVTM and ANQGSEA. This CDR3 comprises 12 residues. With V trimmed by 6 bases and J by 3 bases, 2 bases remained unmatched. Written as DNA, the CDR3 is TGCAGCGTACGACAGGGGGACTATGGCTACACCTTC. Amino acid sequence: CSVRQGDYGYTF. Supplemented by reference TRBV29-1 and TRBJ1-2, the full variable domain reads SAVISQKPSRDICQRGTSLTIQCQVDSQVTMMFWYRQQPGQSLTLIATANQGSEATYESGFVIDKFPISRPNLTFSTLTVSNMSPEDSSIYLCSVRQGDYGYTFGSGTRLTVV.

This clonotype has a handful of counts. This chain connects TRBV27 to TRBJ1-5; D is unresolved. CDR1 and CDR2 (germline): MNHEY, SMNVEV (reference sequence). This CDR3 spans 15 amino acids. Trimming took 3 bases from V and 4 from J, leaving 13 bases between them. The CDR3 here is CASSLGVSANQPQHF. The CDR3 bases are TGTGCCAGCAGTTTGGGCGTATCCGCAAATCAGCCCCAGCATTTT.

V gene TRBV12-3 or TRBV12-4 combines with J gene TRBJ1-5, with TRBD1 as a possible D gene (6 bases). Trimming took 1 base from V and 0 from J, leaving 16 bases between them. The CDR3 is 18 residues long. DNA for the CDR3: TGTGCCAGCAGTTTAGAAGGACGGAAGGGGGTTAGCAATCAGCCCCAGCATTTT. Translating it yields CASSLEGRKGVSNQPQHF.

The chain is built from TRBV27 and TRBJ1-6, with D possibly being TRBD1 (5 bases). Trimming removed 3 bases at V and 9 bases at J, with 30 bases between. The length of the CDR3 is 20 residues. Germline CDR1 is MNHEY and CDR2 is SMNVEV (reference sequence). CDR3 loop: CASSFDGHPGRQGLISPLHF. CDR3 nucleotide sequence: TGTGCCAGCAGTTTTGATGGCCACCCCGGGAGGCAGGGATTGATTTCACCCCTCCACTTT.

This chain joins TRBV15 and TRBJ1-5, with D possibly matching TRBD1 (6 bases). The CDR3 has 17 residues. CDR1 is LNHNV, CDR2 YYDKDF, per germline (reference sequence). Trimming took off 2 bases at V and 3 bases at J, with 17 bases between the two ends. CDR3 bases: TGTGCCACCAGCAGAACGTATGGAGGGGACAACAATCAGCCCCAGCATTTT. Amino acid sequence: CATSRTYGGDNNQPQHF.

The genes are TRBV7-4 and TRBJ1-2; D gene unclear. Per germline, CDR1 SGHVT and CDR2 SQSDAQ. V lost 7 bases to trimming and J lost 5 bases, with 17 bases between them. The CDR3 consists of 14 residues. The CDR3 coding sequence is TGTGCCAGCACCACGTCGGGGATTGGGTATGGCTACACCTTC. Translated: CASTTSGIGYGYTF. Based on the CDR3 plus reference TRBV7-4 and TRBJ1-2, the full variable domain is GAGVSQSPRYKVAKRGRDVALRCDSISGHVTLYWYRQTLGQGSEVLTYSQSDAQRDKSGRPSGRFSAERPERSVSTLKIQRTEQGDSAVYLCASTTSGIGYGYTFGSGTRLTVV.

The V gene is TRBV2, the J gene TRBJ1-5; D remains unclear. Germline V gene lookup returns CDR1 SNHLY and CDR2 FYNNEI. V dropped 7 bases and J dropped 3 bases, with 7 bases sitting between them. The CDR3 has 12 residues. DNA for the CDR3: TGTGCCAGCATGCAGTCCAATCAGCCCCAGCATTTT. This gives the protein CASMQSNQPQHF.

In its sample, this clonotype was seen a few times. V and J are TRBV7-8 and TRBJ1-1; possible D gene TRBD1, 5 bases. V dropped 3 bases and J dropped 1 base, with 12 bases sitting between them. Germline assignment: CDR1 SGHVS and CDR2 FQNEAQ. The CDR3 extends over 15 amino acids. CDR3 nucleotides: TGTGCCAGCAGCTTGCGTGGTGGGGCGAACACTGAAGCTTTCTTT. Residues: CASSLRGGANTEAFF.

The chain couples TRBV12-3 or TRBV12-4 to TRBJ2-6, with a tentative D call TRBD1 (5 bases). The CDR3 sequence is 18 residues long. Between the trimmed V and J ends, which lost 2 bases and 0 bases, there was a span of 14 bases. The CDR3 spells CASSLRQPRGSGANVLTF. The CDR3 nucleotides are TGTGCCAGCAGTTTACGGCAGCCAAGGGGCTCTGGGGCCAACGTCCTGACTTTC.